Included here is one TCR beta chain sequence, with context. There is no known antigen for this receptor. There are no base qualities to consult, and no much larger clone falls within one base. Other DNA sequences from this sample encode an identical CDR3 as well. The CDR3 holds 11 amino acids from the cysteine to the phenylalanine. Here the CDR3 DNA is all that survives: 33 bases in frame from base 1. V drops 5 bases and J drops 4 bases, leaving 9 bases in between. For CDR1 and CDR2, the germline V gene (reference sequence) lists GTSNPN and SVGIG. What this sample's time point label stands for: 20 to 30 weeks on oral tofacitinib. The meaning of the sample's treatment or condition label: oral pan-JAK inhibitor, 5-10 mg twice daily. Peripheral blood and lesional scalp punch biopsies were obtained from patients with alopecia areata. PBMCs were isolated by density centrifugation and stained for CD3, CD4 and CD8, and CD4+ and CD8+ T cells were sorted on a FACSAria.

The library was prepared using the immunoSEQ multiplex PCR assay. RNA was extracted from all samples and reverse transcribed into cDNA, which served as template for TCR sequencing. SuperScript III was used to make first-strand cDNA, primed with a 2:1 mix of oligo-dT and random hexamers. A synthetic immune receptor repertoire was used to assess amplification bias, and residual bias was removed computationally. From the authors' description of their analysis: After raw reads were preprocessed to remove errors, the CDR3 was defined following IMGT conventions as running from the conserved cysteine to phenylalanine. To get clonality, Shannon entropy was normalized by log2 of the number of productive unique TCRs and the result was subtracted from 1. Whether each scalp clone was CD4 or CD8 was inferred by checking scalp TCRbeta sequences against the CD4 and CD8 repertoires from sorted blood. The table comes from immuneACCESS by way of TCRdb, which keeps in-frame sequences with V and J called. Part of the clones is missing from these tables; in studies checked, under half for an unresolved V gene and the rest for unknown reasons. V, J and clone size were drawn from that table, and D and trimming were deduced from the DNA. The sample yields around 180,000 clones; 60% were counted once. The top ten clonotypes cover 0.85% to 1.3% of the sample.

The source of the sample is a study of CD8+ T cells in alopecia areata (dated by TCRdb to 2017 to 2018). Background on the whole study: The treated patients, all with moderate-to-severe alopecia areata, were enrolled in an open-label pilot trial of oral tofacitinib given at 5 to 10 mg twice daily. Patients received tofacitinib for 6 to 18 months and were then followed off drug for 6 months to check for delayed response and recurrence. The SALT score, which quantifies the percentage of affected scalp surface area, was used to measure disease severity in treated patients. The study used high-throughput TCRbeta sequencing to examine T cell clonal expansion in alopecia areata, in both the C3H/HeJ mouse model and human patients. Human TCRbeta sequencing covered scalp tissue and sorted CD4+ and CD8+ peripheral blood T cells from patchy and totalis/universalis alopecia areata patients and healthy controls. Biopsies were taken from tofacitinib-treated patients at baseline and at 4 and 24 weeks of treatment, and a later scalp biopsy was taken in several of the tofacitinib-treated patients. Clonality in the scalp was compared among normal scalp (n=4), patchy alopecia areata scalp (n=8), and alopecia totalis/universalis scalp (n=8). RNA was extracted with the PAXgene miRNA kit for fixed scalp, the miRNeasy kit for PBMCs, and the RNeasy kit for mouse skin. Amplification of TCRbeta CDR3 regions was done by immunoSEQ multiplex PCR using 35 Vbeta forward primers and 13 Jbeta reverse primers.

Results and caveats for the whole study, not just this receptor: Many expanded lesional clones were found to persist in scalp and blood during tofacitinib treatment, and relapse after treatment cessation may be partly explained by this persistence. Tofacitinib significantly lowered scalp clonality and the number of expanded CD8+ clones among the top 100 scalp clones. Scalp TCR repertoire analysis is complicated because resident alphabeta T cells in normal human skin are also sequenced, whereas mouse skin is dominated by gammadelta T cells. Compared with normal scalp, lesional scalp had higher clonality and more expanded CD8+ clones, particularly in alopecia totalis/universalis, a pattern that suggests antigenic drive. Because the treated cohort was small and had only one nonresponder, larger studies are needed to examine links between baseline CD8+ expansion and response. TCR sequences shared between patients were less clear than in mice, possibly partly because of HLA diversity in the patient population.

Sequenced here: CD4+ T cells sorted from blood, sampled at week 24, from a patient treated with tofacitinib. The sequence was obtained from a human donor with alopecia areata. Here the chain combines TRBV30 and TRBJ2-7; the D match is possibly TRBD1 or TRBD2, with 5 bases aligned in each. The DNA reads TGTGCCTGGTCCAGGGAGTACGAGCAGTACTTC. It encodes CAWSREYEQYF. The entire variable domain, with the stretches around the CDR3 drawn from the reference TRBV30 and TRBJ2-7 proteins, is SQTIHQWPATLVQPVGSPLSLECTVEGTSNPNLYWYRQAAGRGLQLLFYSVGIGQISSEVPQNLSASRPQDRQFILSSKKLLLSDSGFYLCAWSREYEQYFGPGTRLTVT.